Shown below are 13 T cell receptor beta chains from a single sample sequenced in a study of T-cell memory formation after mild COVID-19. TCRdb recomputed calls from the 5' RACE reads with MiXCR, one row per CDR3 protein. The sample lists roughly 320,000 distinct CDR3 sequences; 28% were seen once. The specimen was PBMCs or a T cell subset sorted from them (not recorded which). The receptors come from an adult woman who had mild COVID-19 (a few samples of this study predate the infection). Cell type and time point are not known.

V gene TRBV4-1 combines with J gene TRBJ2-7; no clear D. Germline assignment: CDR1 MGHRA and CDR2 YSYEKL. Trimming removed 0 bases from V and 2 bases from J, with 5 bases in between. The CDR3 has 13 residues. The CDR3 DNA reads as TGCGCCAGCAGCCAAGAACTCCCCTACGAGCAGTACTTC. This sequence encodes CASSQELPYEQYF.

The CDR3, as DNA: TGTGCCAGCAGTCCGGGATCCCGCTCCTACAATGAGCAGTTCTTC. It codes for CASSPGSRSYNEQFF. The rearrangement uses TRBV6-5 and TRBJ2-1; D may be TRBD2 (5 bases). This CDR3 contains 15 residues. Germline V CDR1 and CDR2: MNHEY, SVGAGI. V was clipped by 5 bases and J by 0 bases, with 11 bases between them.

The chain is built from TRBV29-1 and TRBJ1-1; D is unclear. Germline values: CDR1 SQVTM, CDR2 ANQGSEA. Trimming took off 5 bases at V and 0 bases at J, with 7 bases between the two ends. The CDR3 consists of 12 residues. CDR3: CSVRPLNTEAFF. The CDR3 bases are TGCAGCGTTCGACCCTTGAACACTGAAGCTTTCTTT.

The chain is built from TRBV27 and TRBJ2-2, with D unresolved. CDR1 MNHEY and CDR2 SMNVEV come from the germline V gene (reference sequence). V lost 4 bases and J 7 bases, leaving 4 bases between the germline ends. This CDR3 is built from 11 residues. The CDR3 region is CASSSGGELFF. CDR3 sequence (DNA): TGTGCCAGCAGTTCGGGCGGGGAGCTGTTTTTT.

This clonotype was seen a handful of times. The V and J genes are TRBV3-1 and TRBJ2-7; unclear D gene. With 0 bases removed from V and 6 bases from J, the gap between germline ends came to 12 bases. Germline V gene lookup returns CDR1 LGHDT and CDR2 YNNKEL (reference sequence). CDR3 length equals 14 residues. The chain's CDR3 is CASSQETGRSEQYF. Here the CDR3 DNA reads TGTGCCAGCAGCCAAGAAACGGGCCGGTCCGAGCAGTACTTC.

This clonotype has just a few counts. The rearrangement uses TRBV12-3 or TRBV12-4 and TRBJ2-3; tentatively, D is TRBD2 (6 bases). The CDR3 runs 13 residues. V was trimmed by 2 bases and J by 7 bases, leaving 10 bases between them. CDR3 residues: CASSLTGGNTQYF. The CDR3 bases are TGTGCCAGCAGTTTAACAGGAGGGAATACGCAGTATTTT.

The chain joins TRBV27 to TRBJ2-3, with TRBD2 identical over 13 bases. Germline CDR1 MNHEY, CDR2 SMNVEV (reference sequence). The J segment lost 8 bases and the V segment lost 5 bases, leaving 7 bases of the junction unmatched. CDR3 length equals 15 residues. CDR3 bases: TGTGCCAGCAGTCGTACTAGCGGGAGGGTAGCTACGCAGTATTTT. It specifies CASSRTSGRVATQYF.

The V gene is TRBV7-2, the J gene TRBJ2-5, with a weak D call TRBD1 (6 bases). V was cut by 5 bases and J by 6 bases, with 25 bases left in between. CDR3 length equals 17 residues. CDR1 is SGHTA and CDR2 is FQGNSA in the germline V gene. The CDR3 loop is CASSVVSHRETMKTQYF. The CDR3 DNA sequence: TGTGCCAGCAGCGTTGTGAGTCACAGGGAAACAATGAAGACCCAGTACTTC.

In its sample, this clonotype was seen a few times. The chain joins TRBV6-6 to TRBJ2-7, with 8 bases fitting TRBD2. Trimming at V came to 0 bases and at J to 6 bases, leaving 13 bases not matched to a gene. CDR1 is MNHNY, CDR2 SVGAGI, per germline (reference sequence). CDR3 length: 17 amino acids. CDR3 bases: TGTGCCAGCAGTTACTCGTTACTAGCGGCCTTGGGAGGCGAGCAGTACTTC. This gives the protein CASSYSLLAALGGEQYF.

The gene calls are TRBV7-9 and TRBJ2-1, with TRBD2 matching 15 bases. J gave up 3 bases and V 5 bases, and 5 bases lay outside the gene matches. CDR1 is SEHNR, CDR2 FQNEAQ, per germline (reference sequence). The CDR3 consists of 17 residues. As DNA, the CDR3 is TGTGCCAGCAGCGAGGGACTAGCGGGGGGCAACTACAATGAGCAGTTCTTC. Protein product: CASSEGLAGGNYNEQFF.

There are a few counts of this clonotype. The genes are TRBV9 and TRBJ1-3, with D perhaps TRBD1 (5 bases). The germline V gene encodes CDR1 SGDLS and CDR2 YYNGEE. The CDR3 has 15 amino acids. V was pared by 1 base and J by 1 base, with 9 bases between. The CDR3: CASSVQDRSGNTIYF. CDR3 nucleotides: TGTGCCAGCAGCGTACAAGACAGATCTGGAAACACCATATATTTT.

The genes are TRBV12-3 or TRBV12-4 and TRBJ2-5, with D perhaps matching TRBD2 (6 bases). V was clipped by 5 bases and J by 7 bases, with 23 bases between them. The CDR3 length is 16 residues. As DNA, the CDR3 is TGTGCCAGCAGTCCCTGGGACGTCGGAGGGAGATGGACCCAGTACTTC. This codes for CASSPWDVGGRWTQYF.

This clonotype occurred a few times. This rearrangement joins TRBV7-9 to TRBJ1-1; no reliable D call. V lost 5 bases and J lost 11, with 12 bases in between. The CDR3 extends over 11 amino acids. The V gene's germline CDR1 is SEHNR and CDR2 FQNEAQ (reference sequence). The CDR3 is CASSPNVEAFF. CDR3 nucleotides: TGTGCCAGCAGCCCGAACGTGGAGGCTTTCTTT.